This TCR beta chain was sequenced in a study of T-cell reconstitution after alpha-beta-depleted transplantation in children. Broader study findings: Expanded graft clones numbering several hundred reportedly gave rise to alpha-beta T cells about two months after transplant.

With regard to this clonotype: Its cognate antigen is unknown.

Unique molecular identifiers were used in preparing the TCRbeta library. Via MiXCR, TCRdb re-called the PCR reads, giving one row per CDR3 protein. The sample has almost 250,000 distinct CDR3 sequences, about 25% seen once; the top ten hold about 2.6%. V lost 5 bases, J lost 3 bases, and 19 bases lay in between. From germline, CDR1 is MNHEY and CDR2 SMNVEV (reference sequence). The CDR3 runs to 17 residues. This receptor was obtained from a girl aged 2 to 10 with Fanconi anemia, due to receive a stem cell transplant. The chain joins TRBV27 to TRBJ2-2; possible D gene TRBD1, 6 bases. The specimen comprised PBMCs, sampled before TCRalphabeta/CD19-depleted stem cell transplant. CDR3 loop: CASSLGDGGRYTGELFF. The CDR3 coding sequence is TGTGCCAGCAGTCTAGGAGATGGGGGCAGGTACACCGGGGAGCTGTTTTTT.